These 27 T cell receptor beta chains were all obtained from the same sample, sequenced in a study of blood T cell repertoires in COVID-19. Method: immunoSEQ multiplex PCR; TCRdb's copy keeps in-frame clones and lacks some. This table holds a few hundred thousand clones, about 86% found once. Sequenced input: PBMCs or T cells enriched from blood (not recorded which). These receptors were collected from a man aged 30 to 45 with acute COVID-19.

The chain uses TRBV18 and TRBJ1-2; 7 bases fit TRBD1. There are 14 residues in the CDR3. Germline trimming cut 5 bases from V and 2 bases from J; bases unmatched to any gene: 5. CDR1 is KGHSH, CDR2 LQKENI, per germline. CDR3 bases: TGTGCCAGCTCATCACAGGGGATGAACTATGGCTACACCTTC. Translating it yields CASSSQGMNYGYTF.

This chain joins TRBV5-4 and TRBJ1-3; the D is unclear. The CDR3 spans 18 residues. In germline, CDR1 is SGHNT, CDR2 YYREEE (reference sequence). The germline V and J ends were trimmed by 2 bases and 0 bases, with 18 bases remaining between them. CDR3 amino acids: CASSFGSTIRGSGNTIYF. In nucleotides, the CDR3 is TGTGCCAGCAGCTTCGGGTCCACCATCCGGGGCTCTGGAAACACCATATATTTT.

V usage is TRBV5-5 and J usage is TRBJ2-5; unclear D gene. Germline CDR1 is SGHKS and CDR2 is YYEKEE (reference sequence). V was shortened by 6 bases and J by 2 bases, with 8 bases between the two germline ends. This CDR3 is 12 amino acids long. The CDR3: CASMRPQETQYF. The CDR3 nucleotides read TGTGCCAGCATGCGTCCTCAAGAGACCCAGTACTTC.

J is TRBJ2-3 and V is TRBV11-1; TRBD2 agrees at 10 bases. This CDR3 region has 16 residues. With 4 bases clipped from V and 4 bases from J, the junction kept 8 bases outside the gene matches. Germline V gene data show CDR1 as SGHAT and CDR2 as FQDESV (reference sequence). The CDR3 DNA is TGTGCCAGCAGCTCGTTAGCGGGGGGCGTGGCAGATACGCAGTATTTT. Amino acids: CASSSLAGGVADTQYF.

This clone has a single count. This CDR3 reads CASSLEGPLSYEQYV. The CDR3 nucleotides are TGTGCCAGCAGCTTAGAGGGGCCGCTTTCCTACGAGCAGTACGTC. The V gene is TRBV7-9, the J gene TRBJ2-7; D perhaps matches TRBD1 (5 bases). Germline V CDR1 and CDR2: SEHNR, FQNEAQ (reference sequence). This CDR3 is 15 amino acids long. V was shortened by 1 base and J by 1 base, with 11 bases between the two germline ends.

The gene calls are TRBV6-5 and TRBJ2-1; 7 bases are shared with TRBD2. This CDR3 is built from 13 residues. The trim removed 9 bases at V and 6 bases at J, leaving 8 bases unmatched. The germline gives CDR1 MNHEY, CDR2 SVGAGI. This CDR3 is CASSGGLGNEQFF. DNA of the CDR3: TGTGCCAGTTCGGGAGGACTTGGCAATGAGCAGTTCTTC.

J is TRBJ2-3 and V is TRBV4-1; no reliable D call. V lost 4 bases, J lost 0 bases, and 11 bases lay in between. CDR3 length: 15 residues. The germline V gene has CDR1 MGHRA and CDR2 YSYEKL. The CDR3, as DNA: TGCGCCAGCAGCCTGTCGAGGTCAAGCACAGATACGCAGTATTTT. This codes for CASSLSRSSTDTQYF.

The chain combines TRBV15 with TRBJ2-3; D not certain. This CDR3 is 14 amino acids long. Germline-derived CDR1 and CDR2 are LNHNV and YYDKDF (reference sequence). V gave up 0 bases and J gave up 0 bases, with 4 bases separating them. The CDR3 bases are TGTGCCACCAGCAGAGATTATAGCACAGATACGCAGTATTTT. This codes for CATSRDYSTDTQYF. Full variable domain (missing parts from reference TRBV15 and TRBJ2-3): DAMVIQNPRYQVTQFGKPVTLSCSQTLNHNVMYWYQQKSSQAPKLLFHYYDKDFNNEADTPDNFQSRRPNTSFCFLDIRSPGLGDTAMYLCATSRDYSTDTQYFGPGTRLTVL.

J is TRBJ1-1 and V is TRBV18; TRBD1 might be the D (5 bases). CDR1 and CDR2 (germline): KGHSH, LQKENI. This CDR3 comprises 14 residues. V lost 3 bases and J lost 4, with 12 bases in between. The CDR3 is CASSPGEGITEAFF. The CDR3 DNA reads as TGTGCCAGCTCACCGGGGGAGGGGATCACTGAAGCTTTCTTT.

The J gene is TRBJ2-5, the V gene TRBV4-3; D is unclear. CDR3 length: 14 amino acids. Trimming took 1 base from V and 2 from J, leaving 8 bases between them. Looked up from germline, CDR1 is LGHNA and CDR2 is YSLEER. The CDR3: CASSQGYSQETQYF. The DNA for the CDR3 is TGCGCCAGCAGCCAAGGATACAGTCAAGAGACCCAGTACTTC.

The chain links TRBV30 to TRBJ1-4; perhaps TRBD1 as D (6 bases). Germline V gene lookup returns CDR1 GTSNPN and CDR2 SVGIG (reference sequence). V shed 0 bases and J shed 9 bases, with 17 bases lying between them. The CDR3 consists of 15 residues. CDR3: CAWSVQGIGVQKLFF. The CDR3 coding sequence is TGTGCCTGGAGTGTACAGGGAATTGGTGTACAAAAACTGTTTTTT.

The chain couples TRBV29-1 to TRBJ2-4, with a weak D call TRBD1 (5 bases). The V and J ends lost 4 bases and 5 bases respectively, with 15 bases between them. Germline-derived CDR1 and CDR2 are SQVTM and ANQGSEA. The CDR3 runs 14 residues. The CDR3 nucleotides read TGCAGCGTTGTGCCCCCAGACAGCGAAAACATTCAGTACTTC. This gives the protein CSVVPPDSENIQYF.

A few counts support this clone. J is TRBJ2-1 and V is TRBV2; D perhaps matches TRBD2 (6 bases). The V and J ends lost 4 bases and 7 bases respectively, with 8 bases between them. Germline V gives CDR1 SNHLY, CDR2 FYNNEI. CDR3 length equals 12 residues. CDR3 in DNA: TGTGCCAGCAGTGCCCTAGCGAATGAGCAGTTCTTC. Amino acid sequence: CASSALANEQFF.

The gene calls are TRBV6-5 and TRBJ1-3, with D perhaps TRBD1 (6 bases). V lost 5 bases, J lost 2 bases, and 13 bases lay in between. Germline CDR1 reads MNHEY; CDR2 reads SVGAGI. This CDR3 region has 15 residues. The CDR3 sequence: CASSKGGGTGNTIYF. The CDR3 DNA reads TGTGCCAGCAGTAAGGGGGGGGGTACTGGAAACACCATATATTTT.

The chain employs TRBV19 and TRBJ1-4; D ambiguous. The length of the CDR3 is 12 residues. CDR1 and CDR2 (germline): LNHDA, SQIVND (reference sequence). With 10 bases removed from V and 5 bases from J, the gap between germline ends came to 11 bases. The CDR3 protein is CATKALNEKLFF. In nucleotides, the CDR3 is TGTGCCACCAAAGCCCTCAATGAAAAACTGTTTTTT. The full variable domain, in which reference TRBV19 and TRBJ1-4 provide the parts outside the CDR3, is DGGITQSPKYLFRKEGQNVTLSCEQNLNHDAMYWYRQDPGQGLRLIYYSQIVNDFQKGDIAEGYSVSREKKESFPLTVTSAQKNPTAFYLCATKALNEKLFFGSGTQLSVL.

The rearrangement joins TRBV19 to TRBJ2-2; 7 nucleotides match TRBD1. The CDR3 is made up of 15 amino acids. The V and J ends lost 7 bases and 4 bases, in that order; junction bases with no gene match: 9. The germline V gene encodes CDR1 LNHDA and CDR2 SQIVND (reference sequence). The CDR3 DNA reads TGTGCCAGTACCCTGGTCCGGGACAGCACCGGGGAGCTGTTTTTT. The encoded protein is CASTLVRDSTGELFF.

This chain uses TRBV20-1 with TRBJ1-1; unclear D gene. Germline CDR1 is DFQATT and CDR2 is SNEGSKA (reference sequence). Trimming took off 4 bases at V and 4 bases at J, with 7 bases between the two ends. The CDR3 contains 11 residues. CDR3 amino acids: CSAIDITEAFF. CDR3 coding DNA: TGCAGTGCTATAGATATCACTGAAGCTTTCTTT.

CDR3 in amino acids: CASSPPGNEQFF. The CDR3 DNA reads as TGTGCCAGCAGCCCCCCGGGCAATGAGCAGTTCTTC. The chain carries TRBV12-3 or TRBV12-4 and TRBJ2-1; unclear D gene. The CDR3 length is 12 residues. With 6 bases removed from V and 6 bases from J, the gap between germline ends came to 9 bases.

The rearrangement links TRBV18 to TRBJ1-4; D is possibly TRBD1 (5 bases). Germline values: CDR1 KGHSH, CDR2 LQKENI. Trimming shortened V by 4 bases and J by 5 bases, and 14 bases separated the two germline ends. This CDR3 has 15 amino acids. CDR3 residues: CASSRDQGGNEKLFF. As DNA, the CDR3 is TGTGCCAGCTCACGAGATCAGGGAGGAAATGAAAAACTGTTTTTT.

The chain recombines TRBV6-5 with TRBJ2-1, with TRBD2 matching over 12 bases. The V gene's germline CDR1 is MNHEY and CDR2 SVGAGI. The V and J ends lost 8 bases and 9 bases, in that order; junction bases with no gene match: 11. This CDR3 is built from 15 residues. The CDR3 nucleotides are TGTGCCAGCGACGCCTCTAGCGGGGGGGCAGGTGAGCAGTTCTTC. Translated: CASDASSGGAGEQFF.

The chain couples TRBV5-6 to TRBJ2-7; 7 nucleotides line up with TRBD2. The V gene end was trimmed by 2 bases and the J gene end by 3 bases; junction bases not matched to a gene: 2. This CDR3 comprises 13 residues. Germline lookup yields CDR1 SGHDT and CDR2 YYEEEE. CDR3 bases: TGTGCCAGCAGCTTAAGCGGGGTCTACGAGCAGTACGTC. This translates into CASSLSGVYEQYV.

This chain uses TRBV6-4 with TRBJ2-3; D is perhaps TRBD1 (5 bases). V lost 6 bases and J lost 5, with 12 bases in between. The CDR3 runs 13 residues. The germline CDR1 and CDR2 sequences are MRHNA and SNTAGT. CDR3 nucleotides: TGTGCCAGCAGCCTCACCACAGGAGATACGCAGTATTTT. As protein: CASSLTTGDTQYF.

J is TRBJ2-1 and V is TRBV4-2; weak D call: TRBD2 (5 bases). Germline V CDR1 and CDR2: LGHNA, YNFKEQ. V lost 2 bases and J 7 bases, leaving 9 bases between the germline ends. This CDR3 spans 13 amino acids. The CDR3 spells CASSQRSGNEQFF. DNA of the CDR3: TGTGCCAGCAGCCAAAGGAGCGGAAATGAGCAGTTCTTC.

The chain is built from TRBV5-4 and TRBJ1-2, with a tentative D call TRBD1 (5 bases). In germline, CDR1 is SGHNT, CDR2 YYREEE (reference sequence). The CDR3 runs 15 residues. The V gene lost 4 bases and the J gene lost 5 bases, with 18 bases spanning the gap. The CDR3 sequence: CASSQIDSPYYGYTF. The CDR3 DNA reads as TGTGCCAGCAGCCAAATTGACAGTCCATATTATGGCTACACCTTC. The full variable domain, completed using reference TRBV5-4 and TRBJ1-2, is ETGVTQSPTHLIKTRGQQVTLRCSSQSGHNTVSWYQQALGQGPQFIFQYYREEENGRGNFPPRFSGLQFPNYSSELNVNALELDDSALYLCASSQIDSPYYGYTFGSGTRLTVV.

The DNA of the CDR3 is TGTGCCAGTAGTCCAGGGACAAACTATGGCTACACCTTC. This sequence encodes CASSPGTNYGYTF. The V call is TRBV19, the J call TRBJ1-2, with D perhaps TRBD1 (6 bases). V was shortened by 5 bases and J by 2 bases, with 9 bases between the two germline ends. The germline V gene encodes CDR1 LNHDA and CDR2 SQIVND (reference sequence). The CDR3 is 13 residues long.

This clone was counted a single time. This chain connects TRBV29-1 to TRBJ2-2; 7 nucleotides line up with TRBD1. The CDR3 sequence is 14 residues long. The germline V gene encodes CDR1 SQVTM and CDR2 ANQGSEA. Germline trimming cut 6 bases from V and 2 bases from J; bases unmatched to any gene: 6. The CDR3: CSVKDRENTGELFF. For the CDR3, the DNA is TGCAGCGTGAAAGACAGGGAAAACACCGGGGAGCTGTTTTTT.

J is TRBJ2-1 and V is TRBV5-6; 7 bases agree with TRBD1. This CDR3 is 15 amino acids long. The V and J ends lost 6 bases and 2 bases, in that order; junction bases with no gene match: 8. Per the germline V gene, CDR1 is SGHDT and CDR2 is YYEEEE. CDR3 protein: CASNLKTGPYNEQFF. The CDR3 bases are TGTGCCAGCAACCTGAAGACAGGGCCCTACAATGAGCAGTTCTTC.